The entry below gives a single T cell receptor (beta chain) sequence along with its context. Germline-derived CDR1 and CDR2 are SNHLY and FYNNEI. The CDR3 extends over 13 amino acids. Deletions cut 7 bases from V and 5 bases from J, with 11 bases between. The sample comes from a study of radiotherapy plus CTLA-4 blockade in lung cancer. Study overall: Objective responses were observed in 15% to 20% of patients, and disease control was achieved by 30% to 40%.

Assay used: immunoSEQ multiplex PCR; TCRdb lists only in-frame clones, some missing. The data contain around 110,000 clones, more than 65% of them singletons. The sample in question was peripheral blood, obtained from a patient treated with radiotherapy plus ipilimumab. The chain joins TRBV2 to TRBJ1-4, with D possibly being TRBD1 (5 bases). The sequence was obtained from a human donor with non-small cell lung cancer that progressed on radiotherapy plus ipilimumab. Some clones in this sample may be carry-over from other donors' samples. CDR3 in amino acids: CASIRGQNEKLFF. The CDR3 DNA is TGTGCCAGCATTAGGGGCCAAAATGAAAAACTGTTTTTT.